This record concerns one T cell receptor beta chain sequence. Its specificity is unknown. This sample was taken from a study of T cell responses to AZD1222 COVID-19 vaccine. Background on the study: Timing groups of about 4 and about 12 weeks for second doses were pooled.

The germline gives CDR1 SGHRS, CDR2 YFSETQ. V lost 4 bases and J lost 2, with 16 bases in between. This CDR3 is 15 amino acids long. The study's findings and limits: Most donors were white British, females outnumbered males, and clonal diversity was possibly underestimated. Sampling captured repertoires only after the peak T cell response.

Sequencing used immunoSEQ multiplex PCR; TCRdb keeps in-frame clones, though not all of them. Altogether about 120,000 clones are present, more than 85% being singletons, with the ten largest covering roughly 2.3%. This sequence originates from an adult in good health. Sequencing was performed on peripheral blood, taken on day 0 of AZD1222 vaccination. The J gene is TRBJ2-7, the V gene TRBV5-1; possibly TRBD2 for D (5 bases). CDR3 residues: CASSRRAEGPYEQYF. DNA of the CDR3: TGCGCCAGCAGCAGGCGGGCCGAGGGCCCCTACGAGCAGTACTTC.